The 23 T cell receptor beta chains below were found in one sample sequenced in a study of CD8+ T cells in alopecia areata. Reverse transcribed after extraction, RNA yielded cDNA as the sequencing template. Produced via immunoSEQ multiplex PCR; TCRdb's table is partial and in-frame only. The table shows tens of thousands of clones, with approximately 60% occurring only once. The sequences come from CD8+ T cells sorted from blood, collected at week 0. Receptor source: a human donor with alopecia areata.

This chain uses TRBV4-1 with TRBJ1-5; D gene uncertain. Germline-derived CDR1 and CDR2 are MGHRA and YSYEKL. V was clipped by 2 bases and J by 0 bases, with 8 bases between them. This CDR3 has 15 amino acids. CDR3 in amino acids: CASSQTENSNQPQHF. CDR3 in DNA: TGCGCCAGCAGCCAAACAGAGAATAGCAATCAGCCCCAGCATTTT.

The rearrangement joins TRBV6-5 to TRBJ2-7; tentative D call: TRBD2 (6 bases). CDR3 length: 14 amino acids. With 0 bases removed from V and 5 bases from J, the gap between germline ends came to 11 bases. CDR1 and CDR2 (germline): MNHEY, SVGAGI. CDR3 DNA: TGTGCCAGCAGTTACTCGATCGGGGGTGACGAGCAGTACTTC. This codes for CASSYSIGGDEQYF.

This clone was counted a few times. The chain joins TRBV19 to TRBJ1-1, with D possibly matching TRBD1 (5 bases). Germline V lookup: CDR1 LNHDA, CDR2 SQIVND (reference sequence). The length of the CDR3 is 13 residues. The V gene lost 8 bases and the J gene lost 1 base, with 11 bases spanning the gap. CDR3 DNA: TGTGCCAGTGCCGGGACGGAGAACACTGAAGCTTTCTTT. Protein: CASAGTENTEAFF.

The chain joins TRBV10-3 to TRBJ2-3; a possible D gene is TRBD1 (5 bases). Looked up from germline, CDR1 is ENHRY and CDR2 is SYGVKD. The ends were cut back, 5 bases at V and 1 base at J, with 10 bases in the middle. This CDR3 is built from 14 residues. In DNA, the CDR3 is TGTGCCATCAGTTTTCAGGGTGGCACAGATACGCAGTATTTT. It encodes CAISFQGGTDTQYF.

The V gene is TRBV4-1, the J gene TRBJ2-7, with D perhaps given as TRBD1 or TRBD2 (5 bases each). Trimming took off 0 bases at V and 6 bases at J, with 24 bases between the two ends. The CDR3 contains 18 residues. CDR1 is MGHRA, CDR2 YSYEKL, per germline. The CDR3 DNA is TGCGCCAGCAGCCAAGATCCCCGGGGCGCAGTCAGTCTCTCCGAGCAGTACTTC. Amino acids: CASSQDPRGAVSLSEQYF.

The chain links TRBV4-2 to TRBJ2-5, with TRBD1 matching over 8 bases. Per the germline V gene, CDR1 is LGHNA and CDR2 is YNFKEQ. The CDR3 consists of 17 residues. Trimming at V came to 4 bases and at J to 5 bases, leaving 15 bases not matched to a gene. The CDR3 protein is CASSPLPDRVEGETQYF. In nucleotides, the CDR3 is TGTGCCAGCAGCCCCCTCCCGGACAGGGTCGAGGGCGAGACCCAGTACTTC.

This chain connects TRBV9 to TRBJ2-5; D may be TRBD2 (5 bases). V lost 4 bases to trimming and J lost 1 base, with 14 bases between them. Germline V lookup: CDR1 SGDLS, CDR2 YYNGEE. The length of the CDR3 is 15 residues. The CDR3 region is CASSPRTSPQETQYF. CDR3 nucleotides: TGTGCCAGCAGCCCCCGGACTTCTCCCCAAGAGACCCAGTACTTC.

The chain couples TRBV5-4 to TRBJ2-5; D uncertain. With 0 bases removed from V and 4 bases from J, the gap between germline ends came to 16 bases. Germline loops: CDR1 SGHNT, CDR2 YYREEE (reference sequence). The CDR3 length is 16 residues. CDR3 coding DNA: TGTGCCAGCAGCTTGGTGCCGGCCCCGGTGTTAGAGACCCAGTACTTC. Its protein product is CASSLVPAPVLETQYF.

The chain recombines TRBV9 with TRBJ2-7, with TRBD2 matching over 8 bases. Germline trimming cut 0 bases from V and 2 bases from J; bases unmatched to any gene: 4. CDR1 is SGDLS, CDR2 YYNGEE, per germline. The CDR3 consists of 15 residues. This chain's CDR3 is CASSVDGGEAYEQYF. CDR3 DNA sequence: TGTGCCAGCAGCGTAGACGGGGGGGAGGCCTACGAGCAGTACTTC.

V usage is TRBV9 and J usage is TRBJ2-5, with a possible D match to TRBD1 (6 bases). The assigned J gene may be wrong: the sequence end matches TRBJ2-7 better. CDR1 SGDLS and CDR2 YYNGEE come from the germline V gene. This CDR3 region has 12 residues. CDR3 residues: CASSWGRNEQYF. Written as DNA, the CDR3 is TGTGCCAGCAGCTGGGGGCGGAACGAGCAGTACTTC.

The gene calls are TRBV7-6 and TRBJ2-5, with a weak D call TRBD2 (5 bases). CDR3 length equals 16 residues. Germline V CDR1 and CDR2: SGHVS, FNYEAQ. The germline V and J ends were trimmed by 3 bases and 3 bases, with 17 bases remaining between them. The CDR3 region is CASSFFGGSYEETQYF. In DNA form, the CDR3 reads TGTGCCAGCAGCTTCTTCGGCGGGTCATACGAAGAGACCCAGTACTTC.

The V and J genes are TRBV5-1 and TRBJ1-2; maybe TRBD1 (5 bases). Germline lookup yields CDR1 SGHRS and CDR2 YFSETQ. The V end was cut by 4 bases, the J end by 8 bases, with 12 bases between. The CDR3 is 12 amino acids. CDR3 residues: CASSPSGDGYTF. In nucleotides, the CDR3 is TGCGCCAGCAGCCCGAGTGGGGACGGCTACACCTTC.

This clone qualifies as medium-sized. The chain's CDR3 is CASSPSETQPQHF. DNA for the CDR3: TGTGCCAGCAGCCCCAGCGAGACTCAGCCCCAGCATTTT. V is TRBV6-5 and J is TRBJ1-5; D uncertain. From germline, CDR1 is MNHEY and CDR2 SVGAGI. This CDR3 spans 13 amino acids. Trimming took 6 bases from V and 6 from J, leaving 12 bases between them.

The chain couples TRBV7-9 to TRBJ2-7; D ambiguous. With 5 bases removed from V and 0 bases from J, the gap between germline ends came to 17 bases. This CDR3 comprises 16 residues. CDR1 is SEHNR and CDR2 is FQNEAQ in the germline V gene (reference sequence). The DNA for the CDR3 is TGTGCCAGCAGCCCTAAGATAGAAGCCAGCTCCTACGAGCAGTACTTC. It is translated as CASSPKIEASSYEQYF.

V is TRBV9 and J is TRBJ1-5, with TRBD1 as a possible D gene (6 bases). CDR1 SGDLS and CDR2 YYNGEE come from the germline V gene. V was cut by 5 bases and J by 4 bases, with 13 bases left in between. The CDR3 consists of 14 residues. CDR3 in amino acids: CASSEGGRNQPQHF. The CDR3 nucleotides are TGTGCCAGCAGTGAGGGGGGGCGGAATCAGCCCCAGCATTTT.

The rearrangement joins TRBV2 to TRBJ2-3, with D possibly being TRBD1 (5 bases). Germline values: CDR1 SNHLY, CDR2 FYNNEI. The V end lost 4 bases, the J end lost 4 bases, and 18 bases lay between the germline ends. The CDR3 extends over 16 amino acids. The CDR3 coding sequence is TGTGCCAGCAGTGCGCAGGGCACAGGAGAAGCAGATACGCAGTATTTT. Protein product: CASSAQGTGEADTQYF.

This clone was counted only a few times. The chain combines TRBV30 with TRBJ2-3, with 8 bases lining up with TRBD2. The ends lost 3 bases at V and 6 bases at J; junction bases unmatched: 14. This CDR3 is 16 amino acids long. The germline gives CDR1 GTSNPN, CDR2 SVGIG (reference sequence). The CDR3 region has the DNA TGTGCCTGGAGGAGTAAACTAGCGGATTTGCGGGATACGCAGTATTTT. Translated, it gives CAWRSKLADLRDTQYF.

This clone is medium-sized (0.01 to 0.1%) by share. CDR3 amino acids: CATSRSDRGFRNEQFF. CDR3 nucleotides: TGTGCCACCAGCAGATCCGACAGGGGGTTTAGGAATGAGCAGTTCTTC. The chain uses TRBV15 and TRBJ2-1; 9 bases fit TRBD1. CDR1 is LNHNV and CDR2 is YYDKDF in the germline V gene (reference sequence). V lost 2 bases, J lost 7 bases, and 9 bases stayed unmatched. This CDR3 has 16 residues.

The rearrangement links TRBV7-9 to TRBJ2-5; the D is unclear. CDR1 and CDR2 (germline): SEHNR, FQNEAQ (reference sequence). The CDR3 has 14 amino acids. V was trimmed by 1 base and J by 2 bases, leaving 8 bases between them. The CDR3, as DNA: TGTGCCAGCAGCTTAGTGGGCGGACAAGAGACCCAGTACTTC. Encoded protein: CASSLVGGQETQYF.

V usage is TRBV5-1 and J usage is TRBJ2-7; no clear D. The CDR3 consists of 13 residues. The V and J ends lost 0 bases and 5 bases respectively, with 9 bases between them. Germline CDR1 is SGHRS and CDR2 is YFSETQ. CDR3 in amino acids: CASSLAMGNEQYF. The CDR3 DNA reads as TGCGCCAGCAGCTTGGCCATGGGTAACGAGCAGTACTTC. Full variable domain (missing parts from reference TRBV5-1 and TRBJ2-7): KAGVTQTPRYLIKTRGQQVTLSCSPISGHRSVSWYQQTPGQGLQFLFEYFSETQRNKGNFPGRFSGRQFSNSRSEMNVSTLELGDSALYLCASSLAMGNEQYFGPGTRLTVT.

The CDR3, as DNA: TGTGCCAGCTCACCTGGGGCGCCTCGGAGGAGGGAAAAACTGTTTTTT. Protein sequence: CASSPGAPRRREKLFF. The chain has TRBV18 and TRBJ1-4; a weak D match, TRBD1 (5 bases). Germline assignment: CDR1 KGHSH and CDR2 LQKENI. The CDR3 has 16 residues. Between the trimmed V and J ends, which lost 3 bases and 8 bases, there was a span of 19 bases.

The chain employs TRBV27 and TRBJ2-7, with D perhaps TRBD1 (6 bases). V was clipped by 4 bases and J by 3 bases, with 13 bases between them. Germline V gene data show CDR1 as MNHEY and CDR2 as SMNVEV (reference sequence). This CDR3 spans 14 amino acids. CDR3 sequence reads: CASSYRAAGYEQYF. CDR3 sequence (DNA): TGTGCCAGCAGTTACAGGGCGGCTGGCTACGAGCAGTACTTC.

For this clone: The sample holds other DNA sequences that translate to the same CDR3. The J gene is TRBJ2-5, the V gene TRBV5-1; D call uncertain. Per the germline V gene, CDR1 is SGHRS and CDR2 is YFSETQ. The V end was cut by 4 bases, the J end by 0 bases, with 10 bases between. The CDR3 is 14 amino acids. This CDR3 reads CASSPRTDQETQYF. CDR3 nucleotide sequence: TGCGCCAGCAGCCCGAGGACCGACCAAGAGACCCAGTACTTC.